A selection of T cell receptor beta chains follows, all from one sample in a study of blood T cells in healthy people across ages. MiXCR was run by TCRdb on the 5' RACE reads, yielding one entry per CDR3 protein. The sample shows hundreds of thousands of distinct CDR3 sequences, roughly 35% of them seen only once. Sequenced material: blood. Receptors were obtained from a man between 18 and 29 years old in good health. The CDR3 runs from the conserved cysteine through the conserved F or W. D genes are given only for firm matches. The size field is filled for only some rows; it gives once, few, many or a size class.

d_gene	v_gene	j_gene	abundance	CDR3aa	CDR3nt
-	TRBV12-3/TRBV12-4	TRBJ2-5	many	CASSRDIETQYF	TGTGCCAGCAGTAGGGACATCGAGACCCAGTACTTC
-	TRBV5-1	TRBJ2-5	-	CASSFKSQTGSEEQYF	TGCGCCAGCAGCTTTAAATCTCAAACAGGGTCAGAGGAGCAGTACTTC
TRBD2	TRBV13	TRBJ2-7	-	CASSGTSGGRLSYEQYF	TGTGCCAGCAGCGGGACTAGCGGGGGTAGATTGTCCTACGAGCAGTACTTC
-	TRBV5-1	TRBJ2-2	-	CASSPTYRENGELFF	TGCGCCAGCAGCCCCACCTATAGGGAAAACGGGGAGCTGTTTTTT
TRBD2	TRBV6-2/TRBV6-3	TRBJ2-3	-	CASIRSGGTTDTQYF	TGTGCCAGCATCCGAAGCGGGGGGACAACAGATACGCAGTATTTT
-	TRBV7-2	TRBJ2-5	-	CASTPKETQYF	TGTGCCAGCACCCCGAAAGAGACCCAGTACTTC
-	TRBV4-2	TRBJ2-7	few	CASSPSLMADEQYF	TGTGCCAGCAGCCCTTCCCTAATGGCAGACGAGCAGTACTTC
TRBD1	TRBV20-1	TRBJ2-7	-	CSAAGMGEDRVIGFYEQYF	TGCAGTGCGGCAGGGATGGGGGAAGACAGGGTAATCGGGTTCTACGAGCAGTACTTC
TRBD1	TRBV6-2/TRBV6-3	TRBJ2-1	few	CASSNRDRARNEQFF	TGTGCCAGCAGTAACCGGGACAGGGCTCGCAATGAGCAGTTCTTC
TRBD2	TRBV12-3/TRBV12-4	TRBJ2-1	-	CASTKSGLADNEQFF	TGTGCCAGCACCAAATCCGGACTAGCGGACAATGAGCAGTTCTTC
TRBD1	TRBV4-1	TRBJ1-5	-	CASSPPGTGEPAQHF	TGCGCCAGCAGCCCGCCGGGGACAGGGGAACCAGCCCAGCATTTT
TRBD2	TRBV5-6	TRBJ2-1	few	CASSSKRGTNEQFF	TGTGCCAGCAGCTCGAAGCGGGGTACCAATGAGCAGTTCTTC
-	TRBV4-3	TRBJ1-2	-	CASSQDLHGYTF	TGCGCCAGCAGCCAAGATCTACATGGCTACACCTTC
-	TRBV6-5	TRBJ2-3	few	CASTRGGVSTDTQYF	TGTGCCAGCACCAGGGGGGGGGTTAGCACAGATACGCAGTATTTT
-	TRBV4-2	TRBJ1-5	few	CASSQDWVGRDNQPQHF	TGTGCCAGCAGCCAAGATTGGGTCGGGCGGGATAATCAGCCCCAGCATTTT
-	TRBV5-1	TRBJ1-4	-	CASSLWGTDNEKLFF	TGCGCCAGCAGCTTGTGGGGGACGGATAATGAAAAACTGTTTTTT
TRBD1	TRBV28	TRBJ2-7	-	CASSPGTGVLNEQYF	TGTGCCAGCAGCCCAGGGACAGGTGTGCTCAATGAGCAGTACTTC
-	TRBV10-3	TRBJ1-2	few	CAISEGQIYGYTF	TGTGCCATCAGTGAAGGGCAGATCTATGGCTACACCTTC
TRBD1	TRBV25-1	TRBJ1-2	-	CASRGTGVYGYTF	TGTGCCAGCAGGGGGACAGGGGTGTATGGCTACACCTTC
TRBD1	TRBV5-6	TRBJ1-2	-	CASSHGTGDPPLDGYTF	TGTGCCAGCAGCCATGGGACAGGGGACCCACCTCTGGATGGCTACACCTTC
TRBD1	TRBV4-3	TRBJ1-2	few	CASSQDWDRGGGYTF	TGCGCCAGCAGCCAAGATTGGGACAGGGGGGGTGGCTACACCTTC
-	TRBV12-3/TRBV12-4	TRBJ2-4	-	CASKTDRLKNIQYF	TGTGCCAGCAAGACTGACAGGTTAAAAAACATTCAGTACTTC
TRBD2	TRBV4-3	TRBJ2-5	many	CASSQGHSGVSETQYF	TGCGCCAGCAGCCAAGGCCATAGCGGGGTATCAGAGACCCAGTACTTC
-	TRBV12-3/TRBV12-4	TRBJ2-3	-	CASQGVAQYF	TGTGCCAGTCAGGGTGTAGCGCAGTATTTT
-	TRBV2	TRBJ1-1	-	CASSDQDAEAFF	TGTGCCAGCAGTGACCAGGACGCTGAAGCTTTCTTT
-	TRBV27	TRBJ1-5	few	CASSLRAGRSNQPQHF	TGTGCCAGCAGTTTACGGGCAGGGCGTAGCAATCAGCCCCAGCATTTT
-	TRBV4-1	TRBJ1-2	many	CASSQVSGEDGYTF	TGCGCCAGCAGCCAAGTATCAGGGGAGGATGGCTACACCTTC
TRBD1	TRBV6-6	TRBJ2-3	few	CASSNWGQDTTDTQYF	TGTGCCAGCAGTAATTGGGGACAGGACACCACAGATACGCAGTATTTT
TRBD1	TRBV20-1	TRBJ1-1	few	CSARDLSWDSLGAFF	TGCAGTGCTAGAGATCTATCGTGGGACAGCCTGGGAGCTTTCTTT
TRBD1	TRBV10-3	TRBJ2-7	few	CAISGTGYEQYF	TGTGCCATCTCCGGGACAGGCTACGAGCAGTACTTC
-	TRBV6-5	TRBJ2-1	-	CASSGGGFYNEQFF	TGTGCCAGCAGCGGGGGTGGATTCTACAATGAGCAGTTCTTC
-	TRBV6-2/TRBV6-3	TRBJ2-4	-	CASSSDLRAALVQYF	TGTGCCAGCAGTTCGGATCTCCGGGCCGCGTTGGTTCAGTACTTC
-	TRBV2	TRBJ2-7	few	CASSETRGSSYEQYF	TGTGCCAGCAGTGAAACCCGGGGAAGCTCCTACGAGCAGTACTTC
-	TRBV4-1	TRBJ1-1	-	CASSHGRQLNTEAFF	TGCGCCAGCAGCCATGGACGACAGCTGAACACTGAAGCTTTCTTT
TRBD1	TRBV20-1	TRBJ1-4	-	CSARRQGATNEKLFF	TGCAGTGCTCGTCGACAGGGTGCAACTAATGAAAAACTGTTTTTT
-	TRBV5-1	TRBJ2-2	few	CASSFGGQRRTGELFF	TGCGCCAGCAGCTTCGGGGGACAGCGTCGAACCGGGGAGCTGTTTTTT
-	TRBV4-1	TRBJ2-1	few	CASSQQGGGNEQFF	TGCGCCAGCAGCCAACAGGGGGGTGGGAATGAGCAGTTCTTC
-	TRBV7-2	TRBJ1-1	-	CASSLRSEAFF	TGTGCCAGCAGCTTAAGGTCTGAAGCTTTCTTT
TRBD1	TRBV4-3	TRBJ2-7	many	CASSLTYAGTGSYEQYF	TGCGCCAGCAGCCTCACCTATGCCGGGACAGGGTCCTACGAGCAGTACTTC
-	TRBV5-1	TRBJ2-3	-	CASRPRPGALSSTDTQYF	TGCGCCAGCAGGCCCCGGCCGGGGGCCCTTTCTAGCACAGATACGCAGTATTTT
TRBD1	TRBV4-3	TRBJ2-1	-	CASSQDQTGYNEQFF	TGCGCCAGCAGCCAAGACCAGACAGGGTACAATGAGCAGTTCTTC
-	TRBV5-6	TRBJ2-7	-	CASALGGQYEQYF	TGTGCCAGCGCCTTGGGGGGGCAATACGAGCAGTACTTC
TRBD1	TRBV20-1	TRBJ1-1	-	CSARDPRGAFF	TGCAGTGCTAGAGATCCCAGGGGGGCTTTCTTT
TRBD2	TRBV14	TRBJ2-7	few	CASSQGVGGSYNEQYF	TGTGCCAGCAGCCAAGGGGTCGGGGGGTCCTACAATGAGCAGTACTTC
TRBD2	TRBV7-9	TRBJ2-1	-	CASLFDYGGRSYNEQFF	TGTGCCAGCTTATTTGACTACGGGGGGAGGTCCTACAATGAGCAGTTCTTC
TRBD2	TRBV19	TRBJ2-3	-	CASSILTSGDTDTQYF	TGTGCCAGTAGTATTTTGACTAGCGGAGACACAGATACGCAGTATTTT
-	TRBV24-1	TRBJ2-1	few	CATSDSANNEQFF	TGTGCCACCAGTGATTCAGCAAACAATGAGCAGTTCTTC
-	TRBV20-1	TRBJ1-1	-	CSARGKAPDTEAFF	TGCAGTGCTAGAGGCAAGGCCCCTGACACTGAAGCTTTCTTT